This TCR beta chain was found in a study of blood T cells in healthy people across ages. For the second PCR, which ran for roughly 6 to 11 cycles, a sample-barcoded 5' primer and a J-beta primer mix were used. TCRdb re-derived calls from the 5' RACE reads in MiXCR, one entry per CDR3 protein. The table includes just under 900,000 distinct CDR3 sequences, around 30% detected once. Germline CDR1 reads SGHTA; CDR2 reads FQGNSA. The CDR3 length is 15 residues. J lost 7 bases, V lost 1 base, and 7 bases had no gene match. The chain has TRBV7-2 and TRBJ2-5; 9 nucleotides align to TRBD1. This sequence was found in a woman older than 75 in good health. Sequencing input: blood. The CDR3 bases are TGTGCCAGCAGCTTAGATCGGACAGGGGCGAGGACCCAGTACTTC. It translates to CASSLDRTGARTQYF.